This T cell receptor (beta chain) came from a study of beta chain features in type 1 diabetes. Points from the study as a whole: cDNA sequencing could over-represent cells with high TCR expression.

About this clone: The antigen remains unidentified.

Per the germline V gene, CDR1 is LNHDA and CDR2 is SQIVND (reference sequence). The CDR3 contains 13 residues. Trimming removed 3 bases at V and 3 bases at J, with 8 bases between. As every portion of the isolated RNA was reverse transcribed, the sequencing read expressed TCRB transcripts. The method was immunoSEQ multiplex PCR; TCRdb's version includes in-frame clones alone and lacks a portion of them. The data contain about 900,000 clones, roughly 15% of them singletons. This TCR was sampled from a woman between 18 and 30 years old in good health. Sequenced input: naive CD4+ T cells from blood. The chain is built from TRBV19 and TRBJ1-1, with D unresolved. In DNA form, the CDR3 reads TGTGCCAGTAGTATTACCCGTGACACTGAAGCTTTCTTT. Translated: CASSITRDTEAFF.